Here is one T cell receptor beta chain with its context. The antigen it recognizes is unknown. No much larger clone exists at a distance of one base, and base qualities are not known. This sample is part of a study of shared T cell receptors in the human thymus (TCRdb year 2021). Turning to the overall study: The study examined how the human thymus generates shared, self-reactive T-cell receptor alpha chains.

Library construction relied on the immunoSEQ multiplex PCR assay. The source is immuneACCESS, and TCRdb retained only in-frame sequences with V and J called. Part of the clones is not carried over; for the studies checked, unresolved V genes explain less than half of this, and the remainder is unexplained. The sample yields 720,000 or so clones; around 85% were counted once. Clones ranked in the top ten supply about 0.0098% of the sample. The cysteine opens and the phenylalanine closes a CDR3 of 16 amino acids. CDR3 DNA is the only sequence kept; it has 48 bases, read in frame from the first base. The junction shows trimming of 3 bases on V and 5 bases on J, and the gene matches do not reach 7 bases of it. CDR1 MNHNS and CDR2 SASEGT are derived from the germline V gene. These data also featured in a second study, about human thymus T cells. From that second study: Donors were immunologically healthy infants undergoing open corrective cardiac surgery for congenital heart defects in Finland. Thymus tissue was collected as surgical resects that were removed during corrective cardiac surgery. Biased V and J gene segment usage appeared to be present in both thymic and peripheral blood repertoires. The related research found that thymic TCR repertoires overlapped highly between unrelated individuals. The study described the TCR alpha and beta repertoires in roughly 8 infant thymus samples and a handful of matching peripheral blood samples. The cohort included more than 5 male and a couple of female infants, with donor ages spanning 7 to 244 days. Thymocytes were freed from the tissue by mechanical means and kept at -70 degrees C as pellets of roughly 8.5-31 million cells. A QIAsymphony instrument was used to extract genomic DNA from the frozen cell pellets. The immunoSEQ multiplex PCR assay was used to amplify the TCRB and TCRAD loci from a standardized amount of quality-controlled genomic DNA. The amplicons spanned the V(D)J region and were long enough to cover the CDR3 and allow V and J genes to be identified. Through the commercial immunoSEQ service, the amplicons were sequenced on an Illumina platform. Primer bias and sequencing errors were corrected as previously described, and TCRAD and TCRB definitions were based on the IMGT database. Repertoires were analysed with immunoSEQ Analyzer 3.0 and VDJTools, covering basic statistics, V/J segment usage, diversity estimates, rarefaction and pairwise overlap. Diversity was estimated with Chao1, ChaoE, Efron-Thisted, Shannon and inverse Simpson indices, and also on datasets down-sampled to the smallest sample. Repertoire overlap was determined by strict matching of CDR3 nucleotide sequence, V gene and J gene, and Jaccard-based multidimensional scaling clustering was applied. On average, roughly 800,000 unique TCRB clonotypes were obtained from thymus samples, compared with about 84,000 from blood samples.

The source is a girl under three years old with a congenital heart defect. Donor details come from another sample of the same person, matched by shared clones. The V gene is TRBV6-1 and the J gene is TRBJ1-4, and TRBD1 matches 9 of the central bases. The sample was thymocytes. The DNA is TGTGCCAGCAGTGACCCCAGTGGGACAGGGAATGAAAAACTGTTTTTT. It translates to CASSDPSGTGNEKLFF.